The 3 T cell receptor beta chains below come from one sample, sequenced in a study of cytomegalovirus exposure and HLA in healthy donors. PCR used 60 Vbeta primers and 13 Jbeta primers. Assay: immunoSEQ multiplex PCR; the TCRdb copy retains only in-frame clones and omits some. Here the sample spans approximately 110,000 clones, roughly 80% being singletons. Material: PBMCs. The receptors were gathered from a middle-aged woman in good health and CMV-seropositive.

V usage is TRBV18 and J usage is TRBJ2-7; tentatively, D is TRBD2 (7 bases). V shed 2 bases and J shed 6 bases, with 26 bases lying between them. This CDR3 contains 18 residues. Germline assignment: CDR1 KGHSH and CDR2 LQKENI. This chain's CDR3 is CASSPLGGGTAWSFEQYF. The CDR3 DNA follows: TGTGCCAGCTCACCATTGGGAGGGGGGACGGCTTGGAGTTTCGAGCAGTACTTC. The complete variable domain, with remaining parts taken from reference TRBV18 and TRBJ2-7, reads NAGVMQNPRHLVRRRGQEARLRCSPMKGHSHVYWYRQLPEEGLKFMVYLQKENIIDESGMPKERFSAEFPKEGPSILRIQQVVRGDSAAYFCASSPLGGGTAWSFEQYFGPGTRLTVT.

This sequence joins TRBV7-9 and TRBJ2-5; D perhaps matches TRBD1 (7 bases). The J call could be wrong; TRBJ2-7 is a better fit for the DNA end. CDR3 length: 15 amino acids. The germline gives CDR1 SEHNR, CDR2 FQNEAQ (reference sequence). CDR3 bases: TGTGCCAGCAGCTTAGGATGGCAGGGGGAGGACGAGCAGTACTTC. Amino acids: CASSLGWQGEDEQYF.

This clone was detected a few times. V is TRBV6-1 and J is TRBJ1-6; 8 bases are a match to TRBD1. V was clipped by 3 bases and J by 4 bases; unmatched bases: 5. Looked up from germline, CDR1 is MNHNS and CDR2 is SASEGT. The CDR3 is 16 amino acids. In DNA, the CDR3 is TGTGCCAGCAGTGAGGGGGGACAGGAATATAATTCACCCCTCCACTTT. It is translated as CASSEGGQEYNSPLHF.